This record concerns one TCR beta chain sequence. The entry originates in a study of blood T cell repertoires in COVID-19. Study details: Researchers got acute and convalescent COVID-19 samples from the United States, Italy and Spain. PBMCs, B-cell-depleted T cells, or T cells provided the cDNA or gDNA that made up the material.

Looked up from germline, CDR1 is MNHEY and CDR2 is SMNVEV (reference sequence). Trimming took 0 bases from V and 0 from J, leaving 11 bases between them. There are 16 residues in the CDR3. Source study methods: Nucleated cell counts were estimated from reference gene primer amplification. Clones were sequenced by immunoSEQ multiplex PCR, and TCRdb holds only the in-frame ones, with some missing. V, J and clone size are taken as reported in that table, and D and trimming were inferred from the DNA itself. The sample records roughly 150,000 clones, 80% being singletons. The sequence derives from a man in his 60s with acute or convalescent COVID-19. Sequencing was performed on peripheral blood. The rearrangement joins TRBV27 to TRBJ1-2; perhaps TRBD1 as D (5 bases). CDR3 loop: CASSLSYAGTNYGYTF. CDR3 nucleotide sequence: TGTGCCAGCAGTTTATCCTATGCAGGGACTAACTATGGCTACACCTTC.